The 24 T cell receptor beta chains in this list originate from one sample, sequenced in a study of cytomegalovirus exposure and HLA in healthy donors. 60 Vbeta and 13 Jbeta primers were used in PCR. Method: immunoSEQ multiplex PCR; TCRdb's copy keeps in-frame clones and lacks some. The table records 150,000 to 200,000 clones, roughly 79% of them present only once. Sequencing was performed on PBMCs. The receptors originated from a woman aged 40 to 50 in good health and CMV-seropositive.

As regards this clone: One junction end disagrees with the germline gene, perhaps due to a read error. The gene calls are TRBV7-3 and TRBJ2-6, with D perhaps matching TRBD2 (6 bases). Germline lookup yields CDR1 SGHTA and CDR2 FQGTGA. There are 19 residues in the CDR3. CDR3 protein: CASSPRSRVEAGGANGLTF. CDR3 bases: TGTGCCAGCAGCCCTCGCTCAAGAGTCGAAGCTGGCGGGGCCAACGGCCTGACTTTC. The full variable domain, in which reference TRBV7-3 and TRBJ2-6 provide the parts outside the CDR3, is GAGVSQTPSNKVTEKGKYVELRCDPISGHTALYWYRQSLGQGPEFLIYFQGTGAADDSGLPNDRFFAVRPEGSVSTLKIQRTERGDSAVYLCASSPRSRVEAGGANGLTFGAGSRLTVL.

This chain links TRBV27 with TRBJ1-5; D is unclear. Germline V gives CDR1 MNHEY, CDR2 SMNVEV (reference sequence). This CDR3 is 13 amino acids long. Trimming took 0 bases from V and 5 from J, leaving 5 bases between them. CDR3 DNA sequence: TGTGCCAGCAGTTTATCCCTTTATCAGCCCCAGCATTTT. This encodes CASSLSLYQPQHF.

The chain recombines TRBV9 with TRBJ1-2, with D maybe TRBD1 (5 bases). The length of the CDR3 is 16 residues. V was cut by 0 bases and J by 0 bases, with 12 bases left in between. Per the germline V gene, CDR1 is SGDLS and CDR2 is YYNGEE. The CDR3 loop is CASSVVAGNPNYGYTF. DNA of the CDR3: TGTGCCAGCAGCGTAGTGGCAGGGAATCCTAACTATGGCTACACCTTC.

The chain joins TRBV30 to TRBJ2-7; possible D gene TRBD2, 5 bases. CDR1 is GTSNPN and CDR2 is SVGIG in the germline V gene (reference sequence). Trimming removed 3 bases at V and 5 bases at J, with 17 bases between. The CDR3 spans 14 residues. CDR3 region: CAWSLFGLSNEQYF. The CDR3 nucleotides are TGTGCCTGGAGCCTCTTCGGACTCTCTAACGAGCAGTACTTC.

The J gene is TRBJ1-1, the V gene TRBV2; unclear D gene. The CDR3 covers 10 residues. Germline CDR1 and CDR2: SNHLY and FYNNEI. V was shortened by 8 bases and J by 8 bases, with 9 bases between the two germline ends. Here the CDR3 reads CASAVREAFF. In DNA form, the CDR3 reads TGTGCCAGCGCCGTCCGGGAAGCTTTCTTT.

CDR3 residues: CASSLWGTGRSDTQYF. The DNA of the CDR3 is TGTGCCAGCAGCTTATGGGGGACAGGGAGGTCAGATACGCAGTATTTT. The chain carries TRBV7-8 and TRBJ2-3; 9 bases agree with TRBD1. Germline values: CDR1 SGHVS, CDR2 FQNEAQ. V lost 2 bases to trimming and J lost 4 bases; unmatched junction nucleotides: 7. CDR3 size: 16 residues.

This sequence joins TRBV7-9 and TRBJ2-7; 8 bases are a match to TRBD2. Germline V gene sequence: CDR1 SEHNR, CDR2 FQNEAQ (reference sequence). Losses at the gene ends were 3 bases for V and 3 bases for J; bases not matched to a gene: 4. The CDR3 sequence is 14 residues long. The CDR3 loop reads CASSFSGTSYEQYF. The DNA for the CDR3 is TGTGCCAGCAGCTTCTCCGGGACTAGCTACGAGCAGTACTTC.

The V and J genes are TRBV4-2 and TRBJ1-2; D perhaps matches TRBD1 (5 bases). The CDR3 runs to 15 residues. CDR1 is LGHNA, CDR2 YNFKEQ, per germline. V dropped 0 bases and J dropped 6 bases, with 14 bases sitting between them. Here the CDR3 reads CASSQDPGRVDGYTF. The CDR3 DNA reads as TGTGCCAGCAGCCAAGATCCAGGCAGGGTTGATGGCTACACCTTC.

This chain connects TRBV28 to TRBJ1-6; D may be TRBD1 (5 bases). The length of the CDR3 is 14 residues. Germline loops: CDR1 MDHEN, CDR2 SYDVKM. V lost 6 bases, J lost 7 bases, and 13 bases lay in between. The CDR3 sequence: CASSLTGGNSPLHF. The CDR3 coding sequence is TGTGCCAGCAGCCTCACGGGGGGAAATTCACCCCTCCACTTT.

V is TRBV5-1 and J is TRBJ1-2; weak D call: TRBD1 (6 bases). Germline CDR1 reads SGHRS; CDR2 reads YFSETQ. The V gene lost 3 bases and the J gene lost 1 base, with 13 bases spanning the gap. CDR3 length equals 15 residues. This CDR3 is CASSSQQGNNYGYTF. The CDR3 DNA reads TGCGCCAGCAGCTCACAACAGGGAAATAACTATGGCTACACCTTC. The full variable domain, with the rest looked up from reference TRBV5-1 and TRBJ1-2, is KAGVTQTPRYLIKTRGQQVTLSCSPISGHRSVSWYQQTPGQGLQFLFEYFSETQRNKGNFPGRFSGRQFSNSRSEMNVSTLELGDSALYLCASSSQQGNNYGYTFGSGTRLTVV.

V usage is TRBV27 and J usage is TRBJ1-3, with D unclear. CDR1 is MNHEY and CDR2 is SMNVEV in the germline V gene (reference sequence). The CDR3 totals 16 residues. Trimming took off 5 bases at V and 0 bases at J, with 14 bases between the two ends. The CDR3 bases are TGTGCCAGCAGTGGTAGTGGCGGTTTCTCTGGAAACACCATATATTTT. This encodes CASSGSGGFSGNTIYF.

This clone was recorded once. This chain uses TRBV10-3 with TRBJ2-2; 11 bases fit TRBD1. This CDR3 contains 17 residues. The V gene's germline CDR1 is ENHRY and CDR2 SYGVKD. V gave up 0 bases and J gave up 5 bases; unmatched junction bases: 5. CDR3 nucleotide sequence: TGTGCCATCAGTGAGTCGGCGGGACAGGGGGTAACCGGGGAGCTGTTTTTT. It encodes CAISESAGQGVTGELFF.

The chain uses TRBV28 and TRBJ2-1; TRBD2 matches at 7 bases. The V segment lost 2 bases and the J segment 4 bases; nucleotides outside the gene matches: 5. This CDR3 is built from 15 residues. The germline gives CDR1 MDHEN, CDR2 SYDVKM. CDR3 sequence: CASSLGLGGYNEQFF. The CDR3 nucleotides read TGTGCCAGCAGTTTAGGCCTGGGGGGGTACAATGAGCAGTTCTTC.

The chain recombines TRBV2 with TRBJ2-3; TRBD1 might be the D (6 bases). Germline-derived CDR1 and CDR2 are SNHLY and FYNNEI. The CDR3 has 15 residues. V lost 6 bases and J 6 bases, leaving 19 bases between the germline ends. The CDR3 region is CASRPGQNTWDTQYF. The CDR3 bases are TGTGCCAGCAGACCCGGACAGAACACCTGGGATACGCAGTATTTT.

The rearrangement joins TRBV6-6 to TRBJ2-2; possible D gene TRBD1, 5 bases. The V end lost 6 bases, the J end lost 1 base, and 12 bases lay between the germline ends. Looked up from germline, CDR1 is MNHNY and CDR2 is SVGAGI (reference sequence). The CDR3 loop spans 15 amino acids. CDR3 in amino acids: CASSKQDRNTGELFF. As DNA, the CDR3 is TGTGCCAGCAGCAAACAGGATAGGAACACCGGGGAGCTGTTTTTT.

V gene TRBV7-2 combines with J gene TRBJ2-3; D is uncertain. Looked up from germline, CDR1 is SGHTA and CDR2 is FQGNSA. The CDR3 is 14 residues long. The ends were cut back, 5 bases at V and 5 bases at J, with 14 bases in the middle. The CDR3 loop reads CASSLMSRLDTQYF. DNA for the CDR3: TGTGCCAGCAGCCTCATGTCGCGGTTAGATACGCAGTATTTT.

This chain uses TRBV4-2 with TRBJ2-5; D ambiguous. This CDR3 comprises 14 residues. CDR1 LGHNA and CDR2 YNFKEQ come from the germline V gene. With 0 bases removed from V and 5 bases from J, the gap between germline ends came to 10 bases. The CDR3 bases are TGTGCCAGCAGCCAAGATGTCCGAGCGGAGACCCAGTACTTC. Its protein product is CASSQDVRAETQYF.

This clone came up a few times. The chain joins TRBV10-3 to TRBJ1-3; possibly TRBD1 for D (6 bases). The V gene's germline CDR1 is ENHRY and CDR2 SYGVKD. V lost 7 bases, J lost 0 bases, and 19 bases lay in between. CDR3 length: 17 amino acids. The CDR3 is CAITPNSNRASGNTIYF. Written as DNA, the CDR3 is TGTGCCATCACCCCCAACTCTAACAGGGCCTCTGGAAACACCATATATTTT.

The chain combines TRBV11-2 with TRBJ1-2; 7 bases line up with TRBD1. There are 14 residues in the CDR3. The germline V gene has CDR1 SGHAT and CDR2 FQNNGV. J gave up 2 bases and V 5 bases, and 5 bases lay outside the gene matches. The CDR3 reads CASSPAGGNYGYTF. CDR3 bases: TGTGCCAGCAGCCCAGCAGGGGGGAACTATGGCTACACCTTC.

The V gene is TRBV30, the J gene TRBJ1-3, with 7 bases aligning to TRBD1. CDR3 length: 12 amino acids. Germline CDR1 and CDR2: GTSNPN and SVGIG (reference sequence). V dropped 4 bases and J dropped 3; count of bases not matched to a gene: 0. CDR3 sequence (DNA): TGTGCCTGGACAGGGGGTGGAAACACCATATATTTT. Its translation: CAWTGGGNTIYF.

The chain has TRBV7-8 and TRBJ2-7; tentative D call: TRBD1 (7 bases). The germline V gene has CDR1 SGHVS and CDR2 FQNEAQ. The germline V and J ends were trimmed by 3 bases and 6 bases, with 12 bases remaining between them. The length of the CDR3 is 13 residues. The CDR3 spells CASSLIQGGEQYF. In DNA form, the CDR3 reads TGTGCCAGCAGCTTGATCCAGGGGGGCGAGCAGTACTTC.

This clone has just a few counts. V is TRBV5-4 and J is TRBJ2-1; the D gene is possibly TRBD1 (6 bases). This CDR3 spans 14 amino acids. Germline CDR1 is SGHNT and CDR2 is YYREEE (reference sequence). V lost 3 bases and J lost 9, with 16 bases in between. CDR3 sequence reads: CASSYRLVGGEQFF. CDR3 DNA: TGTGCCAGCAGCTACCGTCTGGTAGGGGGTGAGCAGTTCTTC.

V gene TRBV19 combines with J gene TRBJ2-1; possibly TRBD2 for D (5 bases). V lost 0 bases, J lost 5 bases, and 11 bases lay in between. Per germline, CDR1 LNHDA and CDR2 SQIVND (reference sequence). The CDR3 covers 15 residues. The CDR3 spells CASSIDGNADNEQFF. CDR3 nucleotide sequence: TGTGCCAGTAGTATAGACGGGAATGCCGACAATGAGCAGTTCTTC.

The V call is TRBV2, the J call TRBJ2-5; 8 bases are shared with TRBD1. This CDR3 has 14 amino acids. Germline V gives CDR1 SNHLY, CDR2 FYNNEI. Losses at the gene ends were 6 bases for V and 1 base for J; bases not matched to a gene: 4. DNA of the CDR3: TGTGCCAGCAGCGTCGACAGGGGCCAAGAGACCCAGTACTTC. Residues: CASSVDRGQETQYF.